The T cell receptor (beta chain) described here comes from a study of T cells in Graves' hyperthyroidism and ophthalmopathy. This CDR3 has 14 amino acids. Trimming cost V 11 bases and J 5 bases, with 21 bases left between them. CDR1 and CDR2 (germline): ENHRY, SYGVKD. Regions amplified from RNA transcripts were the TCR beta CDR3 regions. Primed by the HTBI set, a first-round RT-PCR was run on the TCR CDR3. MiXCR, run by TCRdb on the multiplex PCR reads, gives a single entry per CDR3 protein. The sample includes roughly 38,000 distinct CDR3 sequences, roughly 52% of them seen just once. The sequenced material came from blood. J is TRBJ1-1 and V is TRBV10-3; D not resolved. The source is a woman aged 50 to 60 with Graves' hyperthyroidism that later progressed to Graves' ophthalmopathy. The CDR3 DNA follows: TGTGCCTCGTCCAGCTGGACGGAGAAAACTGAAGCTTTCTTT. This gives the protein CASSSWTEKTEAFF.